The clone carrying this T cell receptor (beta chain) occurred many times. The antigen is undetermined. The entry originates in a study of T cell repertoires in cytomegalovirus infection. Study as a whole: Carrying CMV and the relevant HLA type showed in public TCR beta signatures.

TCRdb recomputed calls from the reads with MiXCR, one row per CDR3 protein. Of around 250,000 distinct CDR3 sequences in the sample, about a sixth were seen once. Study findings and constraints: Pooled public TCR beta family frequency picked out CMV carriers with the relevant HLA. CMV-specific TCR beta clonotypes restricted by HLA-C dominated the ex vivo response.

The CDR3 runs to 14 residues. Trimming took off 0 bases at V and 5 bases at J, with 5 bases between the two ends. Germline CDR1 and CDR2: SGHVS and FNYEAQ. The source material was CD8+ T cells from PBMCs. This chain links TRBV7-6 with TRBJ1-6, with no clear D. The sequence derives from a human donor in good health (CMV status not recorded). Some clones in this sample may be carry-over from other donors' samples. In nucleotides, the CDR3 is TGTGCCAGCAGCTTAGCGGGTGATAATTCACCCCTCCACTTT. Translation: CASSLAGDNSPLHF.